Shown below are 14 T cell receptor beta chains from a single sample sequenced in a study of blood T cell repertoires in COVID-19. Clones were read by immunoSEQ multiplex PCR, and TCRdb kept only the in-frame ones, dropping some. The data contain a few hundred thousand clones, roughly 91% of them singletons. The sequenced sample consisted of PBMCs or T cells enriched from blood (not recorded which). The receptors come from a woman between 25 and 40 years old who had recovered from COVID-19.

V usage is TRBV5-1 and J usage is TRBJ2-5; tentative D call: TRBD1 (6 bases). Trimming shortened V by 0 bases and J by 2 bases, and 11 bases separated the two germline ends. Per the germline V gene, CDR1 is SGHRS and CDR2 is YFSETQ. The length of the CDR3 is 15 residues. The CDR3 DNA reads as TGCGCCAGCAGCTTGGTGGCCAGGGGACAAGAGACCCAGTACTTC. It codes for CASSLVARGQETQYF.

The CDR3 reads CASSVVSGFSSGGYTF. In DNA form, the CDR3 reads TGTGCCAGCAGCGTAGTTTCAGGGTTTTCATCGGGCGGCTACACCTTC. The V and J genes are TRBV9 and TRBJ1-2, with a tentative D call TRBD1 (5 bases). The CDR3 consists of 16 residues. Germline V gene lookup returns CDR1 SGDLS and CDR2 YYNGEE. Trimming cost V 0 bases and J 8 bases, with 20 bases left between them.

This clone was detected only a few times. The chain combines TRBV5-6 with TRBJ2-7; 9 nucleotides align to TRBD2. Germline trimming cut 1 base from V and 2 bases from J; bases unmatched to any gene: 4. The CDR3 contains 15 residues. Germline V gives CDR1 SGHDT, CDR2 YYEEEE. DNA for the CDR3: TGTGCCAGCAGCTTGCTAGCGGGGAACCCCTACGAGCAGTACTTC. It is translated as CASSLLAGNPYEQYF.

V and J are TRBV27 and TRBJ1-5; D is possibly TRBD1 (5 bases). The CDR3 covers 16 residues. Germline V gene lookup returns CDR1 MNHEY and CDR2 SMNVEV (reference sequence). Trimming pared 1 base from V and 1 base from J, leaving 11 bases between. CDR3 sequence (DNA): TGTGCCAGCAGTTTATGGGCAGGGATGAGCAATCAGCCCCAGCATTTT. It codes for CASSLWAGMSNQPQHF.

This chain connects TRBV4-3 to TRBJ2-7, with a possible D match to TRBD1 (5 bases). The CDR3 length is 16 residues. Germline V gene lookup returns CDR1 LGHNA and CDR2 YSLEER. The ends were cut back, 3 bases at V and 0 bases at J, with 15 bases in the middle. The CDR3 coding sequence is TGCGCCAGCAGCCAGGGCGTAGCAGGGCACTCCTACGAGCAGTACTTC. Translated, it gives CASSQGVAGHSYEQYF.

V and J are TRBV11-2 and TRBJ1-2; 10 nucleotides agree with TRBD1. Germline CDR1 is SGHAT and CDR2 is FQNNGV. Losses at the gene ends were 4 bases for V and 6 bases for J; bases not matched to a gene: 2. The CDR3 is 13 amino acids. This CDR3 reads CASSYGTGDGYTF. For the CDR3, the DNA is TGTGCCAGCAGCTACGGGACAGGGGATGGCTACACCTTC.

This chain joins TRBV2 and TRBJ2-1; D might be TRBD2 (6 bases). Trimming pared 8 bases from V and 2 bases from J, leaving 10 bases between. Germline assignment: CDR1 SNHLY and CDR2 FYNNEI. The CDR3 is 13 amino acids. CDR3: CASLAEPYNEQFF. In DNA, the CDR3 is TGTGCCAGCTTAGCGGAACCCTACAATGAGCAGTTCTTC. The variable domain in full, with the rest retrieved from reference TRBV2 and TRBJ2-1, is EPEVTQTPSHQVTQMGQEVILRCVPISNHLYFYWYRQILGQKVEFLVSFYNNEISEKSEIFDDQFSVERPDGSNFTLKIRSTKLEDSAMYFCASLAEPYNEQFFGPGTRLTVL.

This rearrangement joins TRBV5-4 to TRBJ2-7; D perhaps matches TRBD2 (5 bases). The CDR3 has 12 residues. V lost 3 bases and J lost 6, with 10 bases in between. Germline V CDR1 and CDR2: SGHNT, YYREEE (reference sequence). CDR3 in amino acids: CASSSERREQYF. For the CDR3, the DNA is TGTGCCAGCAGCTCGGAGCGGCGCGAGCAGTACTTC.

Turning to this clone: At one boundary the junction diverges from the germline segment, which might be a read error. The chain combines TRBV4-3 with TRBJ1-4, with 7 bases identical to TRBD1. The germline CDR1 and CDR2 sequences are LGHNA and YSLEER. CDR3 length: 16 residues. CDR3 sequence reads: CASSQVGQGVGEKLFF. The CDR3 nucleotides are TGCGCCAGCAGTCAAGTTGGGCAGGGGGTAGGTGAAAAACTGTTTTTT.

This chain uses TRBV5-4 with TRBJ2-5; perhaps TRBD1 as D (6 bases). V lost 3 bases, J lost 2 bases, and 11 bases lay in between. CDR1 and CDR2 (germline): SGHNT, YYREEE (reference sequence). The CDR3 sequence is 14 residues long. The CDR3 sequence: CASSSGQRQETQYF. CDR3 coding DNA: TGTGCCAGCAGCTCAGGACAGAGACAAGAGACCCAGTACTTC.

The rearrangement links TRBV19 to TRBJ2-2; 8 nucleotides align to TRBD2. Per the germline V gene, CDR1 is LNHDA and CDR2 is SQIVND (reference sequence). The CDR3 has 16 amino acids. V trimming: 8 bases; J trimming: 4 bases; junction bases outside the gene matches: 12. The CDR3 nucleotides are TGTGCCAGTCAGGTGACTAGCGCTACCGTCACCGGGGAGCTGTTTTTT. Protein product: CASQVTSATVTGELFF.

V and J are TRBV5-6 and TRBJ2-7; 7 bases fit TRBD1. Losses at the gene ends were 4 bases for V and 5 bases for J; bases not matched to a gene: 9. The length of the CDR3 is 14 residues. Germline V lookup: CDR1 SGHDT, CDR2 YYEEEE. CDR3 protein: CASSVLDRAHEQYF. The CDR3 coding sequence is TGTGCCAGCAGCGTACTCGACAGGGCCCACGAGCAGTACTTC.

The chain employs TRBV10-1 and TRBJ2-7; 7 positions match TRBD1. This CDR3 has 14 residues. Germline V CDR1 and CDR2: WNHNN, SYGVQD (reference sequence). The V gene end was trimmed by 5 bases and the J gene end by 2 bases; junction bases not matched to a gene: 6. CDR3 sequence (DNA): TGCGCCAGCAGTACTGGACAGGCGCCCTACGAGCAGTACTTC. It yields the protein CASSTGQAPYEQYF.

V is TRBV11-2 and J is TRBJ1-1; 9 bases are a match to TRBD1. Trimming at V came to 1 base and at J to 0 bases, leaving 6 bases not matched to a gene. This CDR3 has 17 residues. The germline V gene has CDR1 SGHAT and CDR2 FQNNGV. CDR3 amino acids: CASSLGWGTGLNTEAFF. The CDR3, as DNA: TGTGCCAGCAGCTTAGGGTGGGGGACAGGGCTGAACACTGAAGCTTTCTTT.